The T cell receptor beta chain under discussion was sequenced for a study of cytomegalovirus exposure and HLA in healthy donors. General study findings and limits: It was assumed in the presence/absence analyses that sequencing depth was roughly uniform across donors. Accurate HLA-A and HLA-B prediction from TCR beta sequences was reported for most subjects. A later analysis reportedly found fewer N-insertions in an Asian-associated ancestry cluster than the approximately 700-donor mean.

The donors, nominally healthy at sampling, likely had unrecorded immune exposures. On this clone: Its antigen remains unidentified.

The PCR contained 60 Vbeta and 13 Jbeta primers. Profiling relied on immunoSEQ multiplex PCR, and the TCRdb table lists in-frame clones only, not all of them. This sample yields fewer than 150,000 clones, of which over 70% are seen a single time; under 7.5% belongs to the top ten. V shed 3 bases and J shed 3 bases, with 12 bases lying between them. The CDR3 has 15 amino acids. Germline assignment: CDR1 LGHNA and CDR2 YNFKEQ. Sequenced sample: PBMCs. This clonotype originated in a man aged 35 to 55 in good health and CMV-seropositive. This chain joins TRBV4-2 and TRBJ1-5; D may be TRBD1 (6 bases). The CDR3 DNA is TGTGCCAGCAGCCATAACAGGGATACCAATCAGCCCCAGCATTTT. The encoded protein is CASSHNRDTNQPQHF.